The subject of this entry is one T cell receptor (beta chain). V gave up 1 base and J gave up 1 base, with 14 bases separating them. The CDR3 spans 16 residues. Looked up from germline, CDR1 is SGHNT and CDR2 is YYREEE (reference sequence). The data are from a study of blood T cell repertoires in COVID-19. Study as a whole: Spain, Italy and the United States supplied samples that represented acute and convalescent COVID-19. Nucleic acid was either cDNA or gDNA, and it came from T cells, B-cell-depleted T cells, or PBMCs.

Authors' methods: From reference gene primer amplification, estimates of nucleated cell counts were derived. TCRdb's copy holds only in-frame clones and misses some; the assay was immunoSEQ multiplex PCR. That table is the source of V, J and clone size, and D and trimming were worked out from the DNA. This table has over 45,000 clones, 82% appearing once. This sequence originates from a human donor in a cohort sampled during active or convalescent COVID-19. V and J are TRBV5-4 and TRBJ1-2, with D perhaps TRBD1 (5 bases). Sequenced input: peripheral blood. The CDR3 region is CASSLFQGGDNYGYTF. CDR3 nucleotide sequence: TGTGCCAGCAGCTTGTTCCAGGGAGGTGATAACTATGGCTACACCTTC.